The clone carrying this TCR beta chain showed up just a few times. The data derive from a study of T-cell reconstitution after alpha-beta-depleted transplantation in children. For TCRbeta, the library was prepared with unique molecular identifiers. TCRdb itself ran the PCR reads through MiXCR, one entry per CDR3 protein. The sample carries approximately 420,000 distinct CDR3 sequences, approximately 10% recorded once. In germline, CDR1 is SGDLS, CDR2 YYNGEE. The CDR3 spans 16 residues. The ends lost 5 bases at V and 2 bases at J; junction bases unmatched: 10. The sequence came from a human donor who donated a stem cell graft to a child with acute myeloid leukemia. This chain joins TRBV9 and TRBJ2-1, with 7 bases aligning to TRBD2. The sample consisted of PBMCs from the stem cell graft donor, taken from the stem cell graft. CDR3 loop: CASSGETAGAYNEQFF. The CDR3 DNA is TGTGCCAGCAGTGGTGAGACGGCGGGAGCCTACAATGAGCAGTTCTTC.